Here is one T cell receptor beta chain with its context. This entry comes from a study of technical replicates of blood from several donors. TCRdb's copy holds only in-frame clones and misses some; the assay was immunoSEQ multiplex PCR. Of about 50,000 clones listed, approximately 95% are singletons. Sequencing was carried out using T cells isolated from PBMCs. This sequence originates from a human donor in good health.

The CDR3 sequence: CASSSRNQPQHF. CDR3 nucleotide sequence: TGTGCCAGCAGTTCCCGGAATCAGCCCCAGCATTTT. J is TRBJ1-5 and V is TRBV5-6, with no clear D. Germline V gives CDR1 SGHDT, CDR2 YYEEEE. The V end lost 5 bases, the J end lost 4 bases, and 7 bases lay between the germline ends. The CDR3 runs 12 residues.